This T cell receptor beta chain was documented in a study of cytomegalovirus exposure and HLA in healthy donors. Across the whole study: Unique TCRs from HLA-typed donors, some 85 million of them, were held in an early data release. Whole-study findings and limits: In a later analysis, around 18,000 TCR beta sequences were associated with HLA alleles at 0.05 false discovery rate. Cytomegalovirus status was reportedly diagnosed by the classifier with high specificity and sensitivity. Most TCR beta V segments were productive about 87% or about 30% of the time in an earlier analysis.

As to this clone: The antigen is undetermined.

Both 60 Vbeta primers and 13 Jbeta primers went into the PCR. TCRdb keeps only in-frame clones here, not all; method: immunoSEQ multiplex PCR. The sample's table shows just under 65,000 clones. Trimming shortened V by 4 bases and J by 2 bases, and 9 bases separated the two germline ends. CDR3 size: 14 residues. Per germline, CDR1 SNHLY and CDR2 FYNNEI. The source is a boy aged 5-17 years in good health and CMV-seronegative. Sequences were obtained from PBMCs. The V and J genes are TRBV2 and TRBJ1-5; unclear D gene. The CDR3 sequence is CASSGSSGNQPQHF. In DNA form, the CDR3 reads TGTGCCAGCAGTGGGTCCTCGGGCAATCAGCCCCAGCATTTT. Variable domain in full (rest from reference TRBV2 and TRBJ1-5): EPEVTQTPSHQVTQMGQEVILRCVPISNHLYFYWYRQILGQKVEFLVSFYNNEISEKSEIFDDQFSVERPDGSNFTLKIRSTKLEDSAMYFCASSGSSGNQPQHFGDGTRLSIL.